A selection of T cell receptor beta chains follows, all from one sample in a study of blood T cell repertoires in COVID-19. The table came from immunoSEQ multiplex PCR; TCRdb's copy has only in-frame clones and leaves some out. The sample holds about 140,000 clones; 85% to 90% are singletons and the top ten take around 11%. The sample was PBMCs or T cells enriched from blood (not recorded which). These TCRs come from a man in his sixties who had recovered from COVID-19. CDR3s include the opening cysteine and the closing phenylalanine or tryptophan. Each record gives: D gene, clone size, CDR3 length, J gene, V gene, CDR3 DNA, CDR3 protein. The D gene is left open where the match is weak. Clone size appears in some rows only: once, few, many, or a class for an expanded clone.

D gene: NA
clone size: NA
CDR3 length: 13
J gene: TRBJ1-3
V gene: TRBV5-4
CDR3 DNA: TGTGCCAGCATGGACAGTCTTGGAAACACCATATATTTT
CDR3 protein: CASMDSLGNTIYF

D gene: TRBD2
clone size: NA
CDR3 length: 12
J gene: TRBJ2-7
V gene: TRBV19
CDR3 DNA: TGTGCCAGTAGAGGGACTAGCTACGAGCAGTACTTC
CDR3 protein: CASRGTSYEQYF

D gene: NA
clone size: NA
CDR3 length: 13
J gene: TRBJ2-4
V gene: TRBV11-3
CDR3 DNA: TGTGCCAGCAGCTTAGAGGGACACAGCACACCAGTCTTC
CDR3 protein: CASSLEGHSTPVF

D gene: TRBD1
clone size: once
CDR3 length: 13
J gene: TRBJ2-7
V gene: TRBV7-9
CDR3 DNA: TGTGCCAGCAGCTTTTCAGGGGGCTACGAGCAGTACTTC
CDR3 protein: CASSFSGGYEQYF

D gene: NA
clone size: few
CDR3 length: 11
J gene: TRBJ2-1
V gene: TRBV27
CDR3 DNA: TGTGCCAGCAGCCCGGGCAATGAGCAGTTCTTC
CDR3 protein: CASSPGNEQFF

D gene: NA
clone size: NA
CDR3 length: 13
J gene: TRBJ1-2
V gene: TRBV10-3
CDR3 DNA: TGTGCCATCAGCAGACAGACTAACTATGGCTACACCTTC
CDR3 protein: CAISRQTNYGYTF

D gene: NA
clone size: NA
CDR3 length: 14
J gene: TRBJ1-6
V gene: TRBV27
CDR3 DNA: TGTGCCAGCAGTTGGACAGTCTATAATTCACCCCTCCACTTT
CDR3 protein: CASSWTVYNSPLHF

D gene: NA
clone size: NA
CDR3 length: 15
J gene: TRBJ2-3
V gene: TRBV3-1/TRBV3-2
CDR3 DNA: TGTGCCAGCAGCCAAAGTACTAGCCCCACAGATACGCAGTATTTT
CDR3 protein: CASSQSTSPTDTQYF

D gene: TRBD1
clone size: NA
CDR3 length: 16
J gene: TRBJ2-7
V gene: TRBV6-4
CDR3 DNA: TGTGCCAGCAGGAGAGGGTATGGACAGGGAGCCTACGAGCAGTACTTC
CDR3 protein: CASRRGYGQGAYEQYF

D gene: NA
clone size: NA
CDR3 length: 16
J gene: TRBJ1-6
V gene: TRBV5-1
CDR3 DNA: TGCGCCAGCAGCTTGGACAGGGTCTCCTATAATTCACCCCTCCACTTT
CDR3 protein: CASSLDRVSYNSPLHF

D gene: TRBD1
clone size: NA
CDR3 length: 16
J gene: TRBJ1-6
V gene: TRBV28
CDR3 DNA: TGTGCCAGCAGTTCCCTAGGGACAGGGGGCGGATCACCCCTCCACTTT
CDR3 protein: CASSSLGTGGGSPLHF

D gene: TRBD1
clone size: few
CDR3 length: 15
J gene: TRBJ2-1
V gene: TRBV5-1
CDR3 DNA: TGCGCCAGCAGCCGGACAGGGAATACCTACAATGAGCAGTTCTTC
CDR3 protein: CASSRTGNTYNEQFF

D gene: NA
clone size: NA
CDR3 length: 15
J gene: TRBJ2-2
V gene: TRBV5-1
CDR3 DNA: TGCGCCAGCAGCCAATCGACAGCATCCACCGGGGAGCTGTTTTTT
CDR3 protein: CASSQSTASTGELFF

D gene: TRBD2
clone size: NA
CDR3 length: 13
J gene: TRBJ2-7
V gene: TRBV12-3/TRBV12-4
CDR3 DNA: TGTGCCAGCAGTTTCGGGGGGATCAACGAGCAGTACTTC
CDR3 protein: CASSFGGINEQYF

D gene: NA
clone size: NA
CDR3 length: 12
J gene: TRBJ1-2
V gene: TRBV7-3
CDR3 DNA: TGTGCCAGCAGCTCCGACAGGATCGGCTACACCTTC
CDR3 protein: CASSSDRIGYTF

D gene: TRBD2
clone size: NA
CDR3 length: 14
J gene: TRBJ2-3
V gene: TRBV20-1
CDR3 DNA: TGCAGTGCTAGTTATAGCGGGAGGGCAGATACGCAGTATTTT
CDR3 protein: CSASYSGRADTQYF

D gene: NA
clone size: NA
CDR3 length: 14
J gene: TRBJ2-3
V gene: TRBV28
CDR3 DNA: TGTGCCAGCAGCACGTCCGGGTATACAGATACGCAGTATTTT
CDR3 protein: CASSTSGYTDTQYF

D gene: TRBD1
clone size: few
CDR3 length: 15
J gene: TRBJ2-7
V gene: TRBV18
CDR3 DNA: TGTGCCAGCTCACCCCAGGGACAGGGAGGCTACGAGCAGTACTTC
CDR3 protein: CASSPQGQGGYEQYF

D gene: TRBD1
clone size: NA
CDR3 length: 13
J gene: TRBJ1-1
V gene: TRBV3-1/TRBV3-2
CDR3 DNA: TGTGCCAGCAGCGTACAGGGGTACACTGAAGCTTTCTTT
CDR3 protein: CASSVQGYTEAFF

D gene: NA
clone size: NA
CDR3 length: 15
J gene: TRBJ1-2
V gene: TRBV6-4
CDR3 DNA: TGTGCCAGCAGTGCGCTACCGGGACACAACTATGGCTACACCTTC
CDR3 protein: CASSALPGHNYGYTF

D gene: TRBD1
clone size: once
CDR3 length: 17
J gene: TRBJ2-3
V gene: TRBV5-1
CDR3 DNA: TGCGCCAGCAGCTTGGTGGGGGGACAGGGCGCGGCAGATACGCAGTATTTT
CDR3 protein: CASSLVGGQGAADTQYF

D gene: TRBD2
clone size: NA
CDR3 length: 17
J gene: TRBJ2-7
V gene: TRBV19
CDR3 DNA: TGTGCCAGTGGTCAAGGACGGGCGACTAGCGGGAGCTACGAGCAGTACTTC
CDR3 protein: CASGQGRATSGSYEQYF

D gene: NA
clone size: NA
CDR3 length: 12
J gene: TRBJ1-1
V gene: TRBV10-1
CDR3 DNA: TGCGCCAGCAGTGACAAGAACACTGAAGCTTTCTTT
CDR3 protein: CASSDKNTEAFF

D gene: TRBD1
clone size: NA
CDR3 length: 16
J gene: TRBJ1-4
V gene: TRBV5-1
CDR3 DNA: TGCGCCAGCAGACGTCACAGGGGCGCAACTAATGAAAAACTGTTTTTT
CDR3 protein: CASRRHRGATNEKLFF

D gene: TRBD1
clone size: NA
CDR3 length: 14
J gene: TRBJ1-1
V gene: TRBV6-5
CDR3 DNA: TGTGCCAGCACTTCCTCGACAGGGACAACTGAAGCTTTCTTT
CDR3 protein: CASTSSTGTTEAFF

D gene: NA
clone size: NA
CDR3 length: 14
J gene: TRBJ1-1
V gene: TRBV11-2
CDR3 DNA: TGTGCCAGCAGCCCTGAGGGTCGAAACACTGAAGCTTTCTTT
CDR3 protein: CASSPEGRNTEAFF

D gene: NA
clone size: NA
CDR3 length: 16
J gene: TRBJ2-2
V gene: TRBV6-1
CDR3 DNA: TGTGCCAGCAGTGGCCACTTGCTATCCCTCGATGGGGAGCTGTTTTTT
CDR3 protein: CASSGHLLSLDGELFF

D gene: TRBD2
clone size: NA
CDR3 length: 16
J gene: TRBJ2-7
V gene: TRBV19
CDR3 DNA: TGTGCCAGTCATCCGGCGGGAGGTCGGCTATCTAACGAGCAGTACTTC
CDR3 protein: CASHPAGGRLSNEQYF

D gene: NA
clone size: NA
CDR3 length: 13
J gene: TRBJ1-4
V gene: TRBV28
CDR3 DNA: TGTGCCAGCGCCATGAGAGTTAATGAAAAACTGTTTTTT
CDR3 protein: CASAMRVNEKLFF

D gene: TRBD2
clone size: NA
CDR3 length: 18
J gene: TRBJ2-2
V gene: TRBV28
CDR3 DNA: TGTGCCAGCAGTCTACCTAGCGGGGGCCAAGAGAACACCGGGGAGCTGTTTTTT
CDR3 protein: CASSLPSGGQENTGELFF

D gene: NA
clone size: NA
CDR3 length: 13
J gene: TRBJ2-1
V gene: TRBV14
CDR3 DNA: TGTGCCAGCAGACACTTCCCAGGCAATGAGCAGTTCTTC
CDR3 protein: CASRHFPGNEQFF

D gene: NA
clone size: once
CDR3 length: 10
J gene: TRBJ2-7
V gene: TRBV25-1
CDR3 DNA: TGTGCCAGCGAGGCCTACGAGCAGTACTTC
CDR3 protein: CASEAYEQYF

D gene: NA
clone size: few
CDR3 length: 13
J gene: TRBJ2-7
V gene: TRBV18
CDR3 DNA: TGTGCCAGCTCACCAGAGGCGGCCGAGGGACAGTACTTC
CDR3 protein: CASSPEAAEGQYF

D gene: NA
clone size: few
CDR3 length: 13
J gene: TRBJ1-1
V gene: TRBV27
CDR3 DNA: TGTGCCAGCAGTTTTGGGGGCCCGGGGGGAGCTTTCTTT
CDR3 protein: CASSFGGPGGAFF

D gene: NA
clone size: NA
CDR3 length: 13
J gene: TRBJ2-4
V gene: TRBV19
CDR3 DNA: TGTGCCAGTAGTATAGGACAGCTAAACATTCAGTACTTC
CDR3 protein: CASSIGQLNIQYF

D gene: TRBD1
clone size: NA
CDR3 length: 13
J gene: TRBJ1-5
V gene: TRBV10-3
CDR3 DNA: TGTGCCATCAGTGGGGACAGATTGGAGCCCCAGCATTTT
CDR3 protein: CAISGDRLEPQHF

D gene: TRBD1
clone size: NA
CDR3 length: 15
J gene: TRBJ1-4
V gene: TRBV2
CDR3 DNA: TGTGCCAGCAGCCCCAACCGGGACAGGGATGAAAAACTGTTTTTT
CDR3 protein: CASSPNRDRDEKLFF

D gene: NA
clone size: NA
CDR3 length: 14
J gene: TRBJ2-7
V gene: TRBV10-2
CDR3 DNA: TGCGCCAGCAGTGAGTCTGTGGGCAGGGTCTTGGAGTACTTC
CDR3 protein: CASSESVGRVLEYF

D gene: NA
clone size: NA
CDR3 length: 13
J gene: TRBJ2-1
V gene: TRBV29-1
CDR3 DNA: TGCAGCGGGGAAGGACAGTATCTCAATGAGCAGTTCTTC
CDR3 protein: CSGEGQYLNEQFF

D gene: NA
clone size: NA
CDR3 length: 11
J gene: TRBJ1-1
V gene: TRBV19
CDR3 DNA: TGTGCCAGTAGATCCTACACTGAAGCTTTCTTT
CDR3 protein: CASRSYTEAFF

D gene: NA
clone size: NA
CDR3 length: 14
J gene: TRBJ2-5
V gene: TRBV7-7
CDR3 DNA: TGTGCTAGCAGCCTTACGGGGAGAATGGAGACCCAGTACTTC
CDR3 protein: CASSLTGRMETQYF

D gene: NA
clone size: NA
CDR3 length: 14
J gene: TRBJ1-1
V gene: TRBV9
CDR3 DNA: TGTGCCAGCAGCCCCGGGTCGGGAAACACTGAAGCTTTCTTT
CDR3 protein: CASSPGSGNTEAFF

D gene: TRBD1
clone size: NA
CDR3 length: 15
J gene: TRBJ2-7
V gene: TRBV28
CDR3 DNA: TGTGCCAGCAGTTTATCGGGACAGGGTGAGTCCGAGCAGTACTTC
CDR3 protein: CASSLSGQGESEQYF

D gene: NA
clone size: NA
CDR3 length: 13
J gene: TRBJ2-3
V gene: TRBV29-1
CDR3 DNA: TGCAGCGTTGATAGCGATAATGCAGATACGCAGTATTTT
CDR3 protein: CSVDSDNADTQYF

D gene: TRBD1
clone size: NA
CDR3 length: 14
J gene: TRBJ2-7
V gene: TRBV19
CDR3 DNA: TGTGCCAGTAGTATTATGACAGGGCCCCACGAGCAGTACTTC
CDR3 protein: CASSIMTGPHEQYF

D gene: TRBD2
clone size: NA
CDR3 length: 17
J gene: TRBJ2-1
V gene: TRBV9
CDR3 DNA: TGTGCCAGCAGCGTAGAGGGCCCCAGCGGGAAGGCCTATGAGCAGTTCTTC
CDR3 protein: CASSVEGPSGKAYEQFF

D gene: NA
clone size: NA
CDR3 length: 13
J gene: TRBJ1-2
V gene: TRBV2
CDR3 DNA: TGTGCCAGCACCCTTGAGGGGGGGAATGGCTACACCTTC
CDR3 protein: CASTLEGGNGYTF

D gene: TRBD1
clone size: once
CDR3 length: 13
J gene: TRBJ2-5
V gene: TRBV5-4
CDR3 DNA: TGTGCCAGCAGCGTGGACAGGCAAGAGACCCAGTACTTC
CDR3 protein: CASSVDRQETQYF

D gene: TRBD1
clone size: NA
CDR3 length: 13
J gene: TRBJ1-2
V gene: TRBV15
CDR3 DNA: TGTGCCACCAGCAGGCTGGGACAGGATGGCTACACCTTC
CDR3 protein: CATSRLGQDGYTF

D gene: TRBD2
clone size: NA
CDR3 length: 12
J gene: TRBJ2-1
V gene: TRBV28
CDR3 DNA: TGTGCCAGCATAGCTAGCGGGGGAGTTCAGTTCTTC
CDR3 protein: CASIASGGVQFF

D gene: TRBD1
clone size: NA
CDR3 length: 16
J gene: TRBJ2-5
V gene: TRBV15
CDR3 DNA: TGTGCCACCAGCAGCGTCCCGGGACCCCACAGGGGGACCCAGTACTTC
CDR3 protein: CATSSVPGPHRGTQYF

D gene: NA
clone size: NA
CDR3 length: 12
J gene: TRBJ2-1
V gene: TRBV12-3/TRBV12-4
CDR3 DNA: TGTGCCAGCAGGGCCGGACAGCGACGGCAGTTCTTC
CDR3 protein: CASRAGQRRQFF

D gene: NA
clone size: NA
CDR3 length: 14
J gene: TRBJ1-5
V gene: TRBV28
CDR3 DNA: TGTGCCAGCAGTGTCGCCGGCGGAGGTCAGCCCCAGCATTTT
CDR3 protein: CASSVAGGGQPQHF

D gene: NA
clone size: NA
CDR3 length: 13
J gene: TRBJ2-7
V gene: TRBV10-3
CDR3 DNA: TGTGCCATCAGTCCCCTCAACACCTACGAGCAGTACTTC
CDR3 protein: CAISPLNTYEQYF

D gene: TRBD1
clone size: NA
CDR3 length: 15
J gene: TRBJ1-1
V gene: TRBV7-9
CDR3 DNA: TGTGCCAGCAGCTTTCCCACGACAGGGTTGGCTGAAGCTTTCTTT
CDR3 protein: CASSFPTTGLAEAFF